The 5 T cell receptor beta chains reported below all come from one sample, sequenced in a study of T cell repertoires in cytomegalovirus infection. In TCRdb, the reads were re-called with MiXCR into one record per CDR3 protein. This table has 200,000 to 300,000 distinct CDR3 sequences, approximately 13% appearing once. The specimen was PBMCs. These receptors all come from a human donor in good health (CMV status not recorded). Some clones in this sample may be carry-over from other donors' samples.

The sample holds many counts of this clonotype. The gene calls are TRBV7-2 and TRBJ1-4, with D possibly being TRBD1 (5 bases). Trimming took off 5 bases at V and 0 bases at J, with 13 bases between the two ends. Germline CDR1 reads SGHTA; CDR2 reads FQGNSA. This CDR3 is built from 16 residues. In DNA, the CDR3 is TGTGCCAGCAGCCCCGGTGGGGCTACAACTAATGAAAAACTGTTTTTT. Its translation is CASSPGGATTNEKLFF.

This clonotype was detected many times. The CDR3 sequence is CASIKDSLQETQYF. In DNA form, the CDR3 reads TGTGCCAGCATCAAGGACAGCCTCCAAGAGACCCAGTACTTC. The J gene is TRBJ2-5, the V gene TRBV6-2 or TRBV6-3; a weak D match, TRBD1 (6 bases). Deletions cut 7 bases from V and 1 base from J, with 13 bases between. Per germline, CDR1 MNHEY and CDR2 SVGEGT. The CDR3 runs to 14 residues.

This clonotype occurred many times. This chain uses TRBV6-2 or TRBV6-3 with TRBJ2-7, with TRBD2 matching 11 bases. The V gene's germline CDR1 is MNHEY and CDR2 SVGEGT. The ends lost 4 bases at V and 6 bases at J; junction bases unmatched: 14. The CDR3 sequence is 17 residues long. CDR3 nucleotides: TGTGCCAGCAGTTCTCGTCACCTTAGCGGGAGGGCCGGCGAGCAGTACTTC. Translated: CASSSRHLSGRAGEQYF.

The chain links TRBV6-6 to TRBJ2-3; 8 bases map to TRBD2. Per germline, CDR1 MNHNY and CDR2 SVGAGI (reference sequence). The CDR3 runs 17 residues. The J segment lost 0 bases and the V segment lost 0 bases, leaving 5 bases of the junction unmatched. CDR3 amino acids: CASSYSRGGGSTDTQYF. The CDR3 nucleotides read TGTGCCAGCAGTTACTCTAGAGGCGGGGGGAGCACAGATACGCAGTATTTT.

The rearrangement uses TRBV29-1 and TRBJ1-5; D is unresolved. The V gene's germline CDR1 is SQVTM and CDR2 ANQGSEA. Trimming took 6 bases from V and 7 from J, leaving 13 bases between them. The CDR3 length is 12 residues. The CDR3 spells CSVPRGEQPQHF. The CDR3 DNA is TGCAGCGTGCCCCGAGGTGAGCAGCCCCAGCATTTT. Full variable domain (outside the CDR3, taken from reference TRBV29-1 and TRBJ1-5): SAVISQKPSRDICQRGTSLTIQCQVDSQVTMMFWYRQQPGQSLTLIATANQGSEATYESGFVIDKFPISRPNLTFSTLTVSNMSPEDSSIYLCSVPRGEQPQHFGDGTRLSIL.